The 17 T cell receptor beta chains below come from one sample, sequenced in a study of somatic mutations in cytotoxic T cells in rheumatoid arthritis. Profiled with immunoSEQ multiplex PCR; TCRdb holds only in-frame clones, not every one. The sample holds 15,000 or so clones, 70% to 80% seen once. Material: CD8+ T cells sorted from blood. Source of these receptors: an adult with rheumatoid arthritis.

This clone is a singleton in its sample. The gene calls are TRBV6-5 and TRBJ2-7, with 11 bases identical to TRBD1. The V gene end was trimmed by 2 bases and the J gene end by 5 bases; junction bases not matched to a gene: 5. CDR1 and CDR2 from the germline V gene are MNHEY and SVGAGI. CDR3 length equals 15 residues. CDR3 loop: CASSYGGQGVDEQYF. The DNA of the CDR3 is TGTGCCAGCAGTTACGGGGGACAGGGGGTGGACGAGCAGTACTTC.

The chain carries TRBV2 and TRBJ2-7; D may be TRBD1 (6 bases). The CDR3 has 15 residues. Trimming took 2 bases from V and 6 from J, leaving 17 bases between them. Germline CDR1 and CDR2: SNHLY and FYNNEI. The CDR3 loop is CASSEIAQTGIEQYF. DNA for the CDR3: TGTGCCAGCAGTGAAATAGCTCAAACAGGGATCGAGCAGTACTTC.

This clone was counted only a few times. V is TRBV9 and J is TRBJ1-1, with no clear D. Germline lookup yields CDR1 SGDLS and CDR2 YYNGEE. V lost 2 bases and J lost 4, with 9 bases in between. The CDR3 covers 13 residues. The CDR3, as DNA: TGTGCCAGCAGCGTGGGAGTGGGCACTGAAGCTTTCTTT. Translated, it gives CASSVGVGTEAFF.

The rearrangement joins TRBV6-6 to TRBJ2-2, with D unclear. V lost 5 bases and J lost 1, with 14 bases in between. The V gene's germline CDR1 is MNHNY and CDR2 SVGAGI (reference sequence). The CDR3 is 16 amino acids. In DNA form, the CDR3 reads TGTGCCAGCAGTCCGTTAGTAGAGGAGAACACCGGGGAGCTGTTTTTT. This sequence encodes CASSPLVEENTGELFF.

The chain recombines TRBV18 with TRBJ2-7, with 7 bases lining up with TRBD1. J was trimmed by 1 base and V by 3 bases; bases with no gene match: 3. Germline lookup yields CDR1 KGHSH and CDR2 LQKENI. The CDR3 covers 14 residues. For the CDR3, the DNA is TGTGCCAGCTCACCGGGACAGCGATCCTACGAGCAGTACTTC. Amino acid sequence: CASSPGQRSYEQYF.

The chain employs TRBV5-5 and TRBJ1-3, with 7 bases aligning to TRBD1. Looked up from germline, CDR1 is SGHKS and CDR2 is YYEKEE (reference sequence). The V and J ends lost 4 bases and 3 bases, in that order; junction bases with no gene match: 13. The CDR3 loop spans 17 amino acids. CDR3 sequence reads: CASSGVGKGADGNTIYF. For the CDR3, the DNA is TGTGCCAGCAGCGGGGTTGGGAAGGGGGCCGATGGAAACACCATATATTTT.

By frequency in the sample, this clone is medium-sized. This chain joins TRBV10-2 and TRBJ1-1; no definite D call. V was cut by 3 bases and J by 0 bases, with 8 bases left in between. Per germline, CDR1 WSHSY and CDR2 SAAADI. CDR3 length equals 14 residues. CDR3 in DNA: TGCGCCAGCAGTGAAGTGCATGTGAACACTGAAGCTTTCTTT. This encodes CASSEVHVNTEAFF.

J is TRBJ2-1 and V is TRBV29-1; D perhaps matches TRBD2 (6 bases). The CDR3 is 14 residues long. From germline, CDR1 is SQVTM and CDR2 ANQGSEA. The germline V and J ends were trimmed by 3 bases and 4 bases, with 13 bases remaining between them. The CDR3, as DNA: TGCAGCGTTGATGAAGTGGAGGGGTACAATGAGCAGTTCTTC. Its protein product is CSVDEVEGYNEQFF.

The genes are TRBV10-2 and TRBJ2-3; possibly TRBD1 or TRBD2 for D (5 bases each). Germline V gene sequence: CDR1 WSHSY, CDR2 SAAADI. The CDR3 length is 14 residues. Trimming pared 6 bases from V and 1 base from J, leaving 11 bases between. The CDR3 loop reads CASRTWDRTDTQYF. CDR3 nucleotides: TGCGCCAGCAGAACTTGGGACCGCACAGATACGCAGTATTTT.

This chain links TRBV6-5 with TRBJ2-3, with D perhaps TRBD2 (5 bases). CDR3 size: 15 residues. In germline, CDR1 is MNHEY, CDR2 SVGAGI. Trimming took off 3 bases at V and 0 bases at J, with 10 bases between the two ends. CDR3 sequence (DNA): TGTGCCAGCAGTTATGGGGAGTTAAGCACAGATACGCAGTATTTT. Protein sequence: CASSYGELSTDTQYF.

This clone qualifies as medium-sized. The chain recombines TRBV7-9 with TRBJ2-7; TRBD1 agrees at 9 bases. The CDR3 is 15 residues long. The germline gives CDR1 SEHNR, CDR2 FQNEAQ (reference sequence). V lost 1 base and J lost 5; bases outside the gene matches: 6. CDR3 sequence (DNA): TGTGCCAGCAGCTTAGAGGGACAGGGAAGCGACGAGCAGTACTTC. Amino acid sequence: CASSLEGQGSDEQYF.

The chain recombines TRBV9 with TRBJ1-2, with 8 bases fitting TRBD1. Germline V lookup: CDR1 SGDLS, CDR2 YYNGEE. The ends lost 0 bases at V and 6 bases at J; junction bases unmatched: 10. The CDR3 has 16 residues. Here the CDR3 reads CASSVDSDRGFNGYTF. In DNA form, the CDR3 reads TGTGCCAGCAGCGTAGATAGTGACAGGGGATTCAATGGCTACACCTTC.

This sequence joins TRBV5-6 and TRBJ2-7; the D is unclear. The CDR3 extends over 13 amino acids. Per germline, CDR1 SGHDT and CDR2 YYEEEE. The V gene lost 0 bases and the J gene lost 3 bases, with 7 bases spanning the gap. DNA for the CDR3: TGTGCCAGCAGCTTGGCGGCAGACTACGAGCAGTACTTC. Its protein is CASSLAADYEQYF.

The rearrangement uses TRBV7-6 and TRBJ2-5; 7 nucleotides match TRBD1. The CDR3 loop spans 15 amino acids. J was trimmed by 5 bases and V by 0 bases; bases with no gene match: 6. Per germline, CDR1 SGHVS and CDR2 FNYEAQ. As DNA, the CDR3 is TGTGCCAGCAGCTTAGCAGGGGGCTCGGGGGAGACCCAGTACTTC. Its protein product is CASSLAGGSGETQYF.

This chain uses TRBV27 with TRBJ1-3, with D perhaps TRBD1 (5 bases). V was pared by 0 bases and J by 4 bases, with 10 bases between. In germline, CDR1 is MNHEY, CDR2 SMNVEV (reference sequence). The CDR3 consists of 15 residues. The CDR3 bases are TGTGCCAGCAGTTTATCGTGGGGCGCCGGAAACACCATATATTTT. Translating it yields CASSLSWGAGNTIYF.

The table lists this clone with a few counts. The chain couples TRBV7-8 to TRBJ2-7; maybe TRBD1 (6 bases). Looked up from germline, CDR1 is SGHVS and CDR2 is FQNEAQ. The V end was cut by 6 bases, the J end by 0 bases, with 15 bases between. The CDR3 extends over 15 amino acids. Here the CDR3 reads CASRWGQGPSYEQYF. The CDR3 DNA reads TGTGCCAGCAGGTGGGGTCAGGGGCCCTCCTACGAGCAGTACTTC.

This chain connects TRBV27 to TRBJ2-1; D unresolved. The germline CDR1 and CDR2 sequences are MNHEY and SMNVEV (reference sequence). V was pared by 2 bases and J by 6 bases, with 14 bases between. This CDR3 contains 15 residues. CDR3 loop: CASSLGYGVGNEQFF. DNA of the CDR3: TGTGCCAGCAGTTTAGGCTATGGTGTGGGCAATGAGCAGTTCTTC.